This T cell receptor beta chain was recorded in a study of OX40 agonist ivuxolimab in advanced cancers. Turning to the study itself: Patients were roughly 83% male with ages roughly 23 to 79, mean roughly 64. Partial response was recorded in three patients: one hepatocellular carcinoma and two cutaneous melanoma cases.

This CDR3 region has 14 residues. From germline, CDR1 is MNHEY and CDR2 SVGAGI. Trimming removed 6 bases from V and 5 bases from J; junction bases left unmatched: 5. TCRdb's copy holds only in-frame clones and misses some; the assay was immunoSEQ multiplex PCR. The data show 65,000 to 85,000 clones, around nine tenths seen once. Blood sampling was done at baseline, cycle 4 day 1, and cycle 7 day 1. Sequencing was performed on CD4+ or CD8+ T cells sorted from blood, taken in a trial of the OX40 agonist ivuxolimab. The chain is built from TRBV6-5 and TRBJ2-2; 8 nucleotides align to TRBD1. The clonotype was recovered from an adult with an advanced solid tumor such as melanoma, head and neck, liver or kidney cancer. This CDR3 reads CASRPGQETGELFF. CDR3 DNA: TGTGCCAGCAGACCGGGACAGGAGACCGGGGAGCTGTTTTTT.